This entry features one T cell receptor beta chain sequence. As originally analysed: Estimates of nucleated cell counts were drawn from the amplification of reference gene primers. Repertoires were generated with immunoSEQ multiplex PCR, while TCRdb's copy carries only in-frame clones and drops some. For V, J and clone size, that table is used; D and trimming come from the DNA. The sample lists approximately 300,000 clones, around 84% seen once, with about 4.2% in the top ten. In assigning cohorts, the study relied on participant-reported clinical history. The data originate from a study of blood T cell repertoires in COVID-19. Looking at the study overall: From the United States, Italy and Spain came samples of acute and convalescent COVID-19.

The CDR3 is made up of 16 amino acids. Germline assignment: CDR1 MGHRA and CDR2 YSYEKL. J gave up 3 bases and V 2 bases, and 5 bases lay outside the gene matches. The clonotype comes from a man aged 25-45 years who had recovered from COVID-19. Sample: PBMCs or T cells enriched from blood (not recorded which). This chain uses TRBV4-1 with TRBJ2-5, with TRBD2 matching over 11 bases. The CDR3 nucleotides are TGCGCCAGCAGCCAAATGGTAGCGGGAGGGAAAGAGACCCAGTACTTC. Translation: CASSQMVAGGKETQYF.